The sequence of this TCR beta chain was determined in a study of T cell responses to AZD1222 COVID-19 vaccine (dated by TCRdb to 2020 to 2022). Background for the entire study: AZD1222 recipients whose second dose came at about 4 weeks and those whose second dose came at about 12 weeks were combined into one group, since spike-specific TCR depth and breadth did not differ between the two schedules. TCR sequencing was performed for approximately 240 trial participants, of whom roughly 200 were given two doses of AZD1222 and 26 were given two doses of MenACWY control vaccine. Enrollment into the trials was organized by age into subgroups of 18-55, 56-69 and 70-plus years, and those subgroups contained roughly 150, 30 and 60 TCR-sequenced participants, respectively. Study-level results and caveats: Conclusions about previously exposed vaccinees were limited because only six AZD1222 recipients were SARS-CoV-2 seropositive at baseline. Because no day 14 peak-response samples were available, repertoires were characterized only after the peak T cell response. Reportedly, almost half of the unique spike-specific TCRs recognized epitopes lying outside the regions that are mutated in the B.1.351 and B.1.1.7 variants. Spike-specific TCR breadth and depth rose significantly after two AZD1222 doses compared with day 0 and with MenACWY recipients. CD4 TCRs associated with the vaccine covered the entire spike protein, and the dominant responses were in regions 160-218 and 743-854. In the small 56-69-year group, the increase in depth fell short of significance, most likely because of low power. Most participants were white British and females outnumbered males, and the authors suggested that clonal diversity may have been underestimated.

The time point label corresponds to: baseline before first vaccination. The vaccinee samples were drawn from two UK trials, COV001 and COV002, one of which was a single-blind randomized controlled phase 2/3 trial testing AZD1222 (ChAdOx1 nCoV-19) in healthy adults. For TCRbeta chain sequencing, PBMC samples were collected from trial participants at day 0 and at day 28 after the second dose. CDR1 and CDR2, per the germline V gene, are MDHEN and SYDVKM. Compared with germline, V lacks 2 bases and J lacks 6 bases; bases without a gene match: 10. From cysteine to phenylalanine, the CDR3 is 17 amino acids long. The kept DNA is CDR3 alone, 51 bases in frame from the first base. Points on this clone: Its target antigen remains unknown. No base quality values were provided; no much bigger clone lies one nucleotide off.

The CDR3 regions of human TCRbeta chains were analyzed by immunosequencing. For the original study's pipeline: Repertoire TCRs were checked for matches against a reference library of SARS-CoV-2-specific TCRs that had been generated using the MIRA antigen-specificity platform. Breadth was defined as the fraction of unique TCRs that were SARS-CoV-2-associated, and depth was defined as the fraction of total T cells that were SARS-CoV-2-associated. Each spike-specific TCR was assigned to its reactive spike region and to a CD4 or CD8 class using the MIRA data. Log10-transformed breadth and depth values were compared by one-way ANOVA with Sidak's multiple comparisons tests. TCRdb holds this immuneACCESS table with in-frame rearrangements only. Some clones are missing; in checked studies, unresolved V genes explain under half, and the rest has no known cause. That table supplies the V and J calls and clone size; D and trimming were determined from the DNA. This sample holds about 160,000 clones; around nine tenths were observed only once. The ten largest clones capture around 5.9% of the sample.

Sequenced here: peripheral blood, sampled on day 0 of AZD1222 vaccination. The receptor's source is an adult in good health. The chain couples TRBV28 to TRBJ1-2, with TRBD1 matching 12 junction bases. The CDR3 region has the sequence CASSLGGDRGLIDGYTF. In nucleotide form, the sequence is TGTGCCAGCAGTTTAGGGGGGGACAGGGGGCTGATTGATGGCTACACCTTC.